These 32 T cell receptor beta chains came from one sample sequenced in a study of T-cell memory formation after mild COVID-19 listed by TCRdb under 2021. Preparation of the library involved 5' RACE. The listed sequencing device is Illumina NovaSeq 6000. TCRdb reanalyzed the raw reads on its own, using fastp at Q25 for trimming and MiXCR for clone calling, and kept in-frame beta chains. Each entry merges the rows of one CDR3 protein and shows their most common DNA and genes. Within this sample are 550,000 to 700,000 distinct CDR3 sequences, with around 16% of them counted one time only. The ten largest clones take up less than 10% of the sample. Sequenced input: PBMCs or a T cell subset sorted from them (not recorded which). These TCRs come from an adult woman who had mild COVID-19 (a few samples of this study predate the infection). The sample titles of this study are shuffled in the database, so cell type and time point are left out; the donor was told from shared clones.

The gene calls are TRBV12-3 or TRBV12-4 and TRBJ1-5; D is undetermined. V dropped 1 base and J dropped 7 bases, with 5 bases sitting between them. CDR3 length: 12 amino acids. The CDR3 region has the DNA TGTGCCAGCAGTTTAGTCGAGCAGCCCCAGCATTTT. Translated: CASSLVEQPQHF.

A note on this clonotype: A junction boundary mismatches the germline segment, possibly from a read error. The genes are TRBV7-9 and TRBJ2-5; 12 bases fit TRBD2. Germline V gene sequence: CDR1 SEHNR, CDR2 FQNEAQ (reference sequence). The CDR3 sequence is 15 residues long. The CDR3 sequence is CASSLAGGPTETQYF. In DNA, the CDR3 is TGTGCCAGCAGCCTAGCGGGAGGGCCAACAGAGACCCAGTACTTC.

This clonotype was seen repeatedly, ten times or more. The rearrangement uses TRBV20-1 and TRBJ2-3, with D unresolved. This CDR3 contains 15 residues. The germline CDR1 and CDR2 sequences are DFQATT and SNEGSKA (reference sequence). Trimming cost V 3 bases and J 3 bases, with 16 bases left between them. The CDR3 bases are TGCAGTGCTAGCCCCGCCGGTCAAGGGACAGATACGCAGTATTTT. Translated, it gives CSASPAGQGTDTQYF.

The genes are TRBV7-2 and TRBJ2-6; D possibly uses TRBD1 or TRBD2 (5 bases each). The germline V gene encodes CDR1 SGHTA and CDR2 FQGNSA. Trimming removed 6 bases from V and 4 bases from J, with 7 bases in between. This CDR3 has 13 amino acids. The CDR3, as DNA: TGTGCCAGCAGGGGGGAAGGGGCCAACGTCCTGACTTTC. Its protein product is CASRGEGANVLTF.

In its sample, this clonotype was seen a few times. The CDR3 region has the DNA TGTGCCAGCAGCCCGCCTACAGGACTAAACTATGGCTACACCTTC. Its protein is CASSPPTGLNYGYTF. The V call is TRBV9, the J call TRBJ1-2, with D maybe TRBD1 (5 bases). Trimming left V 4 bases short and J 2 bases short, with 15 bases between. Germline V gene sequence: CDR1 SGDLS, CDR2 YYNGEE. CDR3 length equals 15 residues.

V is TRBV5-5 and J is TRBJ1-1, with unresolved D. The germline V and J ends were trimmed by 0 bases and 12 bases, with 12 bases remaining between them. Germline CDR1 and CDR2: SGHKS and YYEKEE (reference sequence). The CDR3 covers 12 residues. CDR3 DNA: TGTGCCAGCAGCTTGGGGCAGCGTGGAACTTTCTTT. This codes for CASSLGQRGTFF.

The rearrangement joins TRBV3-1 to TRBJ2-5; 13 nucleotides align to TRBD2. V lost 0 bases to trimming and J lost 5 bases; unmatched junction nucleotides: 3. The CDR3 runs 16 residues. Germline loops: CDR1 LGHDT, CDR2 YNNKEL (reference sequence). This chain's CDR3 is CASSQELAGGPETQYF. The CDR3 DNA reads TGTGCCAGCAGCCAAGAACTAGCGGGGGGGCCCGAGACCCAGTACTTC.

This chain links TRBV7-9 with TRBJ1-6; 7 nucleotides line up with TRBD1. The ends lost 5 bases at V and 9 bases at J; junction bases unmatched: 10. CDR1 is SEHNR, CDR2 FQNEAQ, per germline (reference sequence). The CDR3 totals 15 residues. The CDR3 nucleotides are TGTGCCAGCAGCCCCGGGACAGCCTTCCCTTCACCCCTCCACTTT. Residues: CASSPGTAFPSPLHF. The complete variable domain, with remaining parts taken from reference TRBV7-9 and TRBJ1-6, reads DTGVSQNPRHKITKRGQNVTFRCDPISEHNRLYWYRQTLGQGPEFLTYFQNEAQLEKSRLLSDRFSAERPKGSFSTLEIQRTEQGDSAMYLCASSPGTAFPSPLHFGNGTRLTVT.

This clonotype occurred a few times. This chain links TRBV24-1 with TRBJ2-3; 9 positions match TRBD1. In germline, CDR1 is KGHDR, CDR2 SFDVKD. This CDR3 region has 13 residues. J was trimmed by 10 bases and V by 3 bases; bases with no gene match: 4. The CDR3 spells CATSDLDRGAQYF. As DNA, the CDR3 is TGTGCCACCAGTGATCTGGACAGGGGAGCGCAGTATTTT.

This clonotype was counted a few times. The chain is built from TRBV4-2 and TRBJ1-1; D may be TRBD1 (6 bases). The CDR3 length is 15 residues. V was trimmed by 4 bases and J by 5 bases, leaving 17 bases between them. The germline V gene encodes CDR1 LGHNA and CDR2 YNFKEQ. CDR3 sequence (DNA): TGTGCCAGCAGCCTAAAGAAGGGGGGAGGAACTGAAGCTTTCTTT. Encoded protein: CASSLKKGGGTEAFF.

The V call is TRBV20-1, the J call TRBJ1-5; 9 bases are shared with TRBD1. The V gene's germline CDR1 is DFQATT and CDR2 SNEGSKA (reference sequence). The J segment lost 6 bases and the V segment lost 6 bases, leaving 21 bases of the junction unmatched. This CDR3 contains 18 residues. The CDR3: CSAPPGQGVGWESQPQHF. DNA for the CDR3: TGCAGTGCACCCCCGGGACAGGGTGTGGGTTGGGAGAGTCAGCCCCAGCATTTT.

V is TRBV7-9 and J is TRBJ1-1; D possibly corresponds to TRBD1 (6 bases). CDR3 length: 14 amino acids. The V gene lost 3 bases and the J gene lost 6 bases, with 14 bases spanning the gap. Germline lookup yields CDR1 SEHNR and CDR2 FQNEAQ (reference sequence). CDR3 protein: CASSFQGWRAEAFF. CDR3 nucleotides: TGTGCCAGCAGCTTTCAGGGGTGGAGGGCTGAAGCTTTCTTT.

The chain couples TRBV5-1 to TRBJ2-7, with 8 bases that match TRBD1. CDR3 length: 14 amino acids. The germline V gene encodes CDR1 SGHRS and CDR2 YFSETQ. The junction had 9 bases not matched to a gene; V was cut back by 3 bases and J by 7 bases. Written as DNA, the CDR3 is TGCGCCAGCAGCTCGGGACAGGCCTCCCGGGAGCAGTACTTC. Translation gives CASSSGQASREQYF. Together with reference TRBV5-1 and TRBJ2-7, the CDR3 gives the full variable domain: KAGVTQTPRYLIKTRGQQVTLSCSPISGHRSVSWYQQTPGQGLQFLFEYFSETQRNKGNFPGRFSGRQFSNSRSEMNVSTLELGDSALYLCASSSGQASREQYFGPGTRLTVT.

The CDR3 protein is CASTRMGRREETQYF. CDR3 sequence (DNA): TGTGCCAGCACAAGAATGGGTCGTCGAGAGGAGACCCAGTACTTC. V usage is TRBV2 and J usage is TRBJ2-5; no clear D gene. Trimming took off 7 bases at V and 5 bases at J, with 20 bases between the two ends. The germline CDR1 and CDR2 sequences are SNHLY and FYNNEI. The CDR3 has 15 amino acids.

This rearrangement joins TRBV7-2 to TRBJ1-6; 10 bases agree with TRBD1. Germline CDR1 and CDR2: SGHTA and FQGNSA. V was clipped by 2 bases and J by 13 bases; unmatched bases: 8. The CDR3 length is 15 residues. Written as DNA, the CDR3 is TGTGCCAGCAGCTTAAGGGGACAGGGGACCTTCCCCCTCCACTTT. Protein product: CASSLRGQGTFPLHF.

The chain employs TRBV3-1 and TRBJ2-3, with 8 bases matching TRBD1. The CDR3 has 15 amino acids. CDR1 and CDR2 (germline): LGHDT, YNNKEL (reference sequence). The V gene end was trimmed by 4 bases and the J gene end by 4 bases; junction bases not matched to a gene: 7. The CDR3 region is CASSPGQVKADTQYF. CDR3 in DNA: TGTGCCAGCAGCCCGGGACAGGTAAAGGCAGATACGCAGTATTTT.

J is TRBJ2-3 and V is TRBV24-1; D may be TRBD1 (5 bases). Germline values: CDR1 KGHDR, CDR2 SFDVKD. Trimming took 9 bases from V and 5 from J, leaving 20 bases between them. There are 15 residues in the CDR3. CDR3 nucleotide sequence: TGTGCCACCTCCCTGTCAGGGCGGTTGGGAGATACGCAGTATTTT. Translating it yields CATSLSGRLGDTQYF.

This clonotype has just a few counts. The chain employs TRBV7-3 and TRBJ2-3; 8 bases are a match to TRBD2. J lost 3 bases, V lost 1 base, and 3 bases had no gene match. Per the germline V gene, CDR1 is SGHTA and CDR2 is FQGTGA. This CDR3 is 15 amino acids long. The chain's CDR3 is CASSLSGGKTDTQYF. CDR3 coding DNA: TGTGCCAGCAGCTTAAGCGGGGGGAAAACAGATACGCAGTATTTT.

The CDR3 coding sequence is TGCGCCAGCAGCCAAGATCAAGTTAGCGGGTACTACGAGCAGTACTTC. Its protein is CASSQDQVSGYYEQYF. This sequence joins TRBV4-1 and TRBJ2-7; 7 bases agree with TRBD2. This CDR3 spans 16 amino acids. Per the germline V gene, CDR1 is MGHRA and CDR2 is YSYEKL. V dropped 0 bases and J dropped 3; count of bases not matched to a gene: 8.

This clonotype was counted between two and nine times. V usage is TRBV5-1 and J usage is TRBJ2-7, with D perhaps TRBD1 (6 bases). Trimming removed 1 base from V and 0 bases from J, with 14 bases in between. This CDR3 has 16 residues. Germline V gives CDR1 SGHRS, CDR2 YFSETQ. CDR3 region: CASSLQGSGASYEQYF. In DNA, the CDR3 is TGCGCCAGCAGCTTGCAAGGGTCAGGGGCCTCCTACGAGCAGTACTTC.

This clonotype was found a few times. The rearrangement uses TRBV29-1 and TRBJ2-5, with 7 bases lining up with TRBD2. Germline CDR1 SQVTM, CDR2 ANQGSEA. V gave up 6 bases and J gave up 2 bases; unmatched junction bases: 12. CDR3 length: 15 residues. The CDR3 sequence is CSVAGTTISQETQYF. CDR3 bases: TGCAGCGTCGCCGGGACTACAATTAGTCAAGAGACCCAGTACTTC. The entire variable domain, with the rest obtained from reference TRBV29-1 and TRBJ2-5, is as follows: SAVISQKPSRDICQRGTSLTIQCQVDSQVTMMFWYRQQPGQSLTLIATANQGSEATYESGFVIDKFPISRPNLTFSTLTVSNMSPEDSSIYLCSVAGTTISQETQYFGPGTRLLVL.

This clonotype has ten or more counts. The chain carries TRBV5-1 and TRBJ2-4; D could derive from TRBD1 or TRBD2 (5 bases each). The V end lost 0 bases, the J end lost 2 bases, and 12 bases lay between the germline ends. Germline V gene sequence: CDR1 SGHRS, CDR2 YFSETQ. The CDR3 length is 16 residues. The chain's CDR3 is CASSLVAGSPKNIQYF. CDR3 bases: TGCGCCAGCAGCTTGGTGGCAGGGAGCCCCAAAAACATTCAGTACTTC. The whole variable domain, remainder taken from reference TRBV5-1 and TRBJ2-4, is KAGVTQTPRYLIKTRGQQVTLSCSPISGHRSVSWYQQTPGQGLQFLFEYFSETQRNKGNFPGRFSGRQFSNSRSEMNVSTLELGDSALYLCASSLVAGSPKNIQYFGAGTRLSVL.

This chain links TRBV7-9 with TRBJ1-1, with TRBD1 as a possible D gene (5 bases). The CDR3 is made up of 13 amino acids. Trimming took 6 bases from V and 5 from J, leaving 13 bases between them. Germline loops: CDR1 SEHNR, CDR2 FQNEAQ (reference sequence). The CDR3 loop is CASSLGGVTEAFF. The DNA for the CDR3 is TGTGCCAGCAGTTTGGGGGGGGTGACTGAAGCTTTCTTT.

This clonotype was seen only a few times. The CDR3 loop is CASSLGGGGANVLTF. DNA of the CDR3: TGTGCCAGCAGTTTAGGGGGAGGTGGGGCCAACGTCCTGACTTTC. The genes are TRBV12-3 or TRBV12-4 and TRBJ2-6; D is perhaps TRBD2 (6 bases). V lost 1 base, J lost 3 bases, and 7 bases lay in between. CDR3 length equals 15 residues.

This sequence joins TRBV28 and TRBJ1-2; 10 bases map to TRBD1. The CDR3 is 19 amino acids. V was pared by 4 bases and J by 2 bases, with 16 bases of the junction left unmatched. CDR1 MDHEN and CDR2 SYDVKM come from the germline V gene. The CDR3 spells CASSSIRDRGLHGNYGYTF. CDR3 nucleotides: TGTGCCAGCAGTTCAATCAGGGACAGGGGCCTACATGGGAACTATGGCTACACCTTC.

This clonotype appeared a single time. The chain couples TRBV20-1 to TRBJ2-5, with D uncertain. Germline V gene lookup returns CDR1 DFQATT and CDR2 SNEGSKA (reference sequence). CDR3 length: 14 amino acids. V was trimmed by 0 bases and J by 1 base, leaving 9 bases between them. The CDR3 sequence is CSARDWQSQETQYF. DNA for the CDR3: TGCAGTGCTAGAGATTGGCAGTCCCAAGAGACCCAGTACTTC.

This chain uses TRBV12-3 or TRBV12-4 with TRBJ2-1; a weak D match, TRBD2 (6 bases). Trimming pared 8 bases from V and 8 bases from J, leaving 22 bases between. The CDR3 has 15 amino acids. Here the CDR3 reads CASRTTHPKEHEQFF. In DNA, the CDR3 is TGTGCCAGCCGGACTACCCACCCCAAAGAACATGAGCAGTTCTTC.

The J gene is TRBJ2-3, the V gene TRBV24-1; 9 nucleotides match TRBD1. This CDR3 is built from 17 residues. Germline values: CDR1 KGHDR, CDR2 SFDVKD. The trim removed 1 base at V and 0 bases at J, leaving 4 bases unmatched. This CDR3 reads CATSDLGQGTSTDTQYF. The CDR3 DNA follows: TGTGCCACCAGTGATTTAGGACAGGGGACAAGCACAGATACGCAGTATTTT.

This chain links TRBV11-2 with TRBJ2-7; 7 positions match TRBD1. The germline V gene has CDR1 SGHAT and CDR2 FQNNGV. Trimming took 4 bases from V and 2 from J; bases not matched to a gene: 5. The CDR3 runs to 14 residues. The CDR3 DNA reads TGTGCCAGCAGCTGGACAGGCGAGACCTACGAGCAGTACTTC. As protein: CASSWTGETYEQYF.

This chain connects TRBV5-8 to TRBJ2-2; no clear D. This CDR3 contains 15 residues. V was pared by 2 bases and J by 5 bases, with 13 bases between. The V gene's germline CDR1 is SGHTS and CDR2 YDEGEE. The CDR3 region is CASSFSSVGTGELFF. The CDR3 coding sequence is TGTGCCAGCAGCTTCAGCAGCGTGGGGACCGGGGAGCTGTTTTTT.

The CDR3 region is CASSSSQGVNTEAFF. CDR3 coding DNA: TGCGCCAGCAGCTCCTCACAGGGAGTGAACACTGAAGCTTTCTTT. This chain connects TRBV5-1 to TRBJ1-1; D might be TRBD1 (6 bases). The V end was cut by 3 bases, the J end by 0 bases, with 12 bases between. Germline CDR1 and CDR2: SGHRS and YFSETQ. CDR3 size: 15 residues.

This clonotype has a handful of counts. This chain joins TRBV7-2 and TRBJ2-1; no firm D call. Trimming took 9 bases from V and 3 from J, leaving 12 bases between them. The CDR3 length is 13 residues. From germline, CDR1 is SGHTA and CDR2 FQGNSA. The DNA of the CDR3 is TGTGCCAGACGACTCAAGAGCTACAATGAGCAGTTCTTC. Protein sequence: CARRLKSYNEQFF.